This T cell receptor beta chain is drawn from a study of cytomegalovirus exposure and HLA in healthy donors. Study-level points and caveats: The authors enumerated roughly 160 TCR beta chains as linked to cytomegalovirus.

In its sample, this clone was seen a few times. Its antigen remains unknown. J was trimmed by 5 bases and V by 4 bases; bases with no gene match: 8. The germline V gene has CDR1 SGHRS and CDR2 YFSETQ. CDR3 length: 16 amino acids. 60 Vbeta and 13 Jbeta primers were used in PCR. TCRdb's copy holds only in-frame clones and misses some; the assay was immunoSEQ multiplex PCR. The table shows roughly 100,000 clones, with less than 85% occurring only once. Sequencing was carried out using PBMCs. This sequence was found in a man in his forties in good health and CMV-seronegative. V gene TRBV5-1 combines with J gene TRBJ2-2, with 10 nucleotides matching TRBD1. The CDR3 coding sequence is TGCGCCAGCAGCCAGCGACAGGGGGCGCGGACCGGGGAGCTGTTTTTT. It codes for CASSQRQGARTGELFF.